This TCR beta chain was identified during a study of blood T cell repertoires in COVID-19. TCRdb's table, derived via immunoSEQ multiplex PCR, lists solely in-frame clones and lacks some. This sample has some 150,000 clones, with about 80% found just once. Germline V gives CDR1 SGDLS, CDR2 YYNGEE. This CDR3 has 15 amino acids. V lost 3 bases and J 0 bases, leaving 11 bases between the germline ends. The sample comprised peripheral blood. V usage is TRBV9 and J usage is TRBJ2-3; D may be TRBD2 (5 bases). The clonotype comes from a human donor in a cohort sampled during active COVID-19. CDR3 bases: TGTGCCAGCAGCGCCTTGACGGGGAGCACAGATACGCAGTATTTT. Translating gives CASSALTGSTDTQYF.